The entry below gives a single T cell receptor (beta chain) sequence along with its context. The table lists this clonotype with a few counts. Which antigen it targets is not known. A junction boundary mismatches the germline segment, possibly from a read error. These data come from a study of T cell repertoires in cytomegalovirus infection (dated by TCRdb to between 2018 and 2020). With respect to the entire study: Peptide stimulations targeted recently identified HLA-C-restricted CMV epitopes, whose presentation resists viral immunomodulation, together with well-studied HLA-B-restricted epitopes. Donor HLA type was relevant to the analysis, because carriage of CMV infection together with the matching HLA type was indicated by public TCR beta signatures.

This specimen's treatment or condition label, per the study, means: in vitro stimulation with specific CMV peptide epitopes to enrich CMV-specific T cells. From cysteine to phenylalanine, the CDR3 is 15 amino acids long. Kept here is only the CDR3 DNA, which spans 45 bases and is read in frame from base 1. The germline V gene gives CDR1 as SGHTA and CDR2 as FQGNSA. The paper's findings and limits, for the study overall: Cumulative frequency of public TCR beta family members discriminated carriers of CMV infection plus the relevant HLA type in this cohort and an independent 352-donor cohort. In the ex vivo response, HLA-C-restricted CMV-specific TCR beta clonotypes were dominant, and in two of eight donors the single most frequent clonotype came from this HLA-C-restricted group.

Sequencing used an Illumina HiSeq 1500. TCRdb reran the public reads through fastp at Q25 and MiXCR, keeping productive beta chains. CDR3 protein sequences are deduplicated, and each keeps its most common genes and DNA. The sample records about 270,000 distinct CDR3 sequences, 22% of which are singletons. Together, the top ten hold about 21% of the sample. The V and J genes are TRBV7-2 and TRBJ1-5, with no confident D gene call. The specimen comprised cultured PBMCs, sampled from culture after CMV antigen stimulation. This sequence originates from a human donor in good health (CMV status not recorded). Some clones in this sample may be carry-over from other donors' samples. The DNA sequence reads TGTGCCAGCAGCTTAGGCCATTTTAGCAATCAGCCCCAGCGTTTT. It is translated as CASSLGHFSNQPQRF. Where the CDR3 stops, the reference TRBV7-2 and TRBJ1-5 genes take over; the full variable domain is GAGVSQSPSNKVTEKGKDVELRCDPISGHTALYWYRQSLGQGLEFLIYFQGNSAPDKSGLPSDRFSAERTGGSVSTLTIQRTQQEDSAVYLCASSLGHFSNQPQRFGDGTRLSIL.